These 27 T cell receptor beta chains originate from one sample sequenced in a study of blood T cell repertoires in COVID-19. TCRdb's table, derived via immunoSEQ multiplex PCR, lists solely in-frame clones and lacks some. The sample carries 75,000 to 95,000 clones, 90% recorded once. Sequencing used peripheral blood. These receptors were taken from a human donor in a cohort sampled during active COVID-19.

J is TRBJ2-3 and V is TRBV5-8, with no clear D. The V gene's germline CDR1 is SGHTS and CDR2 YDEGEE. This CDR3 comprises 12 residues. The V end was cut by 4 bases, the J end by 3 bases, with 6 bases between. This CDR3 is CASSPRTDTQYF. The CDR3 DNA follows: TGTGCCAGCAGCCCCAGAACAGATACGCAGTATTTT.

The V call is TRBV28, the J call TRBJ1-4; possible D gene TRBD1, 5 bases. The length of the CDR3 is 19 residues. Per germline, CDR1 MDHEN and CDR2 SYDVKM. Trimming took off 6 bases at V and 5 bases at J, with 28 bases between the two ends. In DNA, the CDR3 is TGTGCCAGCAGACCTGGGGGGGAAAGGGCCCGGGTCGGGAATGAAAAACTGTTTTTT. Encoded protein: CASRPGGERARVGNEKLFF.

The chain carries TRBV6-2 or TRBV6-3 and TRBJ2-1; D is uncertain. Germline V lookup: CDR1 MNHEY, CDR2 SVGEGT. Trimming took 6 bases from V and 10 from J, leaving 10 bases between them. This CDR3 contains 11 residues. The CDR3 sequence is CASSPLREQFF. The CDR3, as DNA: TGTGCCAGCAGCCCCCTTCGGGAGCAGTTCTTC.

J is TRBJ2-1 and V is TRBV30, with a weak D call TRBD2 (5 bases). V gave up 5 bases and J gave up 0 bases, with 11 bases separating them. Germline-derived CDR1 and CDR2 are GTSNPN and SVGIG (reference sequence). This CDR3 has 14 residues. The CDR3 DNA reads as TGTGCCTGGTTAGTAAGCGGCTCCTACAATGAGCAGTTCTTC. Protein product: CAWLVSGSYNEQFF.

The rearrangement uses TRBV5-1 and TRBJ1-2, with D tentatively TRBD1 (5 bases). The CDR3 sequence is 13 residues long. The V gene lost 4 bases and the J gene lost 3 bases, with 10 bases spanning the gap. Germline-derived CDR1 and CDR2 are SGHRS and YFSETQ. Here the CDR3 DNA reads TGCGCCAGCAGCATCGACAGTGACTATGGCTACACCTTC. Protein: CASSIDSDYGYTF.

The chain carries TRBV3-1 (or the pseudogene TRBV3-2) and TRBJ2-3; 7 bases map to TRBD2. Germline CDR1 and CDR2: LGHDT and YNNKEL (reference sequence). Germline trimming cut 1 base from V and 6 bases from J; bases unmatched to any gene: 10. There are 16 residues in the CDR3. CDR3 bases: TGTGCCAGCAGCCAAGCCTGGGGGGGAATGAAGGATACGCAGTATTTT. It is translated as CASSQAWGGMKDTQYF.

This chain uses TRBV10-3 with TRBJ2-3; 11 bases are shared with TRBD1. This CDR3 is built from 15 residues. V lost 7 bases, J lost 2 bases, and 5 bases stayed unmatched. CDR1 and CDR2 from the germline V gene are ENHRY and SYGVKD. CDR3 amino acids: CAIKGTGGDTDTQYF. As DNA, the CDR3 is TGTGCCATCAAAGGGACAGGGGGGGACACAGATACGCAGTATTTT.

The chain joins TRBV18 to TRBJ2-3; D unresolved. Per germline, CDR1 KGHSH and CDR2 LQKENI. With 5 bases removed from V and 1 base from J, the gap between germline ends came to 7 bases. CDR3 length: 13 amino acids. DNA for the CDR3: TGTGCCAGCTCATATACAGGCACAGATACGCAGTATTTT. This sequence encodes CASSYTGTDTQYF. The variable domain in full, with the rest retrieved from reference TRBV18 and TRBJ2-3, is NAGVMQNPRHLVRRRGQEARLRCSPMKGHSHVYWYRQLPEEGLKFMVYLQKENIIDESGMPKERFSAEFPKEGPSILRIQQVVRGDSAAYFCASSYTGTDTQYFGPGTRLTVL.

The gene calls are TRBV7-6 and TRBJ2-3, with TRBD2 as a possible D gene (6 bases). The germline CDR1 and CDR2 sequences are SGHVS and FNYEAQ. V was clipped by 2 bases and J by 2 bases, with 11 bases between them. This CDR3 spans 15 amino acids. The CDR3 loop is CASSLNGGDTDTQYF. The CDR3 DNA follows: TGTGCCAGCAGCTTAAATGGAGGGGACACAGATACGCAGTATTTT. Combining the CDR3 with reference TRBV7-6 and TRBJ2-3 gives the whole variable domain GAGVSQSPRYKVTKRGQDVALRCDPISGHVSLYWYRQALGQGPEFLTYFNYEAQQDKSGLPNDRFSAERPEGSISTLTIQRTEQRDSAMYRCASSLNGGDTDTQYFGPGTRLTVL.

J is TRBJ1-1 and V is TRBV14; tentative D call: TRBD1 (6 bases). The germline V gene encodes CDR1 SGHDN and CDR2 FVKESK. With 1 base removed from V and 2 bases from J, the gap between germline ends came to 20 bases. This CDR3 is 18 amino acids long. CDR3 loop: CASSQAMARGSGNTEAFF. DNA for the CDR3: TGTGCCAGCAGCCAAGCAATGGCCAGGGGATCGGGTAACACTGAAGCTTTCTTT. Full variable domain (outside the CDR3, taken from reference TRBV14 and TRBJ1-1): EAGVTQFPSHSVIEKGQTVTLRCDPISGHDNLYWYRRVMGKEIKFLLHFVKESKQDESGMPNNRFLAERTGGTYSTLKVQPAELEDSGVYFCASSQAMARGSGNTEAFFGQGTRLTVV.

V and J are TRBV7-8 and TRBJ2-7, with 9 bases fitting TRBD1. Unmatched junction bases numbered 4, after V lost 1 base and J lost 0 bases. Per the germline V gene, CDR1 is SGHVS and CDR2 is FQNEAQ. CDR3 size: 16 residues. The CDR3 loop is CASSLGGQGISYEQYF. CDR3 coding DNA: TGTGCCAGCAGCTTAGGTGGACAGGGGATCTCCTACGAGCAGTACTTC.

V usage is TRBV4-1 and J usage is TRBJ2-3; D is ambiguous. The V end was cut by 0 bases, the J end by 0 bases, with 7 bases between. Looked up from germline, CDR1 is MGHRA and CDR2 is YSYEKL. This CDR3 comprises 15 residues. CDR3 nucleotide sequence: TGCGCCAGCAGCCAAGAGGCCAGGAGCACAGATACGCAGTATTTT. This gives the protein CASSQEARSTDTQYF.

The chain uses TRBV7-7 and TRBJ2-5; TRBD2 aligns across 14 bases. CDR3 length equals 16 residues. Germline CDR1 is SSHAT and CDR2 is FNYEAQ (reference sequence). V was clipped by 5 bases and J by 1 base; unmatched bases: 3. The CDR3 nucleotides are TGTGCCAGCAGCCCGGGACTAGCGGGGGCCCAAGAGACCCAGTACTTC. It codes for CASSPGLAGAQETQYF.

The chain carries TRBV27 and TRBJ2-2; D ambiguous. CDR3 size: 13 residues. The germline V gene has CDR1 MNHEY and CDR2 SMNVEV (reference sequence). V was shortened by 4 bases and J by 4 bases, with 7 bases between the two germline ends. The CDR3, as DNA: TGTGCCAGCAGTTCTTATGTCACCGGGGAGCTGTTTTTT. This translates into CASSSYVTGELFF.

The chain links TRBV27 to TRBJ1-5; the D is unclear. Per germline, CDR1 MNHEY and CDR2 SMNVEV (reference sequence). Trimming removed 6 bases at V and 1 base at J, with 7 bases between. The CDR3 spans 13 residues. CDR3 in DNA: TGTGCCAGCAGGCTCGGGAGCAATCAGCCCCAGCATTTT. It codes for CASRLGSNQPQHF.

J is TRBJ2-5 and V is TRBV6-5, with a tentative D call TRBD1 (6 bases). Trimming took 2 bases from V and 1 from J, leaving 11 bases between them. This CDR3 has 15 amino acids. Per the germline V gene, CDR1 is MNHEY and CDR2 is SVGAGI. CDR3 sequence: CASSYKQGSQETQYF. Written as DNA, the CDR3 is TGTGCCAGCAGTTACAAACAGGGAAGCCAAGAGACCCAGTACTTC.

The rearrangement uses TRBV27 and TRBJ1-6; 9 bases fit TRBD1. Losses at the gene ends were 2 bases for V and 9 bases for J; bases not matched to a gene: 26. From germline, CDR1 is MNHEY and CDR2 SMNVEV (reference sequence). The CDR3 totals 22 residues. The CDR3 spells CASSLPGTGPASQRTGSSPLHF. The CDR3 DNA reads TGTGCCAGCAGTTTACCCGGGACAGGGCCAGCCTCCCAGCGGACAGGGTCTTCACCCCTCCACTTT.

The chain's CDR3 is CASSLSSGGQFF. Written as DNA, the CDR3 is TGTGCCAGCAGTTTATCTAGCGGAGGACAATTCTTC. The rearrangement links TRBV28 to TRBJ2-1; TRBD2 agrees at 7 bases. This CDR3 is 12 amino acids long. CDR1 and CDR2 (germline): MDHEN, SYDVKM. Trimming took 1 base from V and 16 from J; bases not matched to a gene: 7.

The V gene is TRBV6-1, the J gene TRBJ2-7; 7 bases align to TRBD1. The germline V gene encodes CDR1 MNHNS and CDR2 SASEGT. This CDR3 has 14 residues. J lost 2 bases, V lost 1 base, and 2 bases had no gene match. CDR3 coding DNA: TGTGCCAGCAGTGAAGAACAGGGGCCCTACGAGCAGTACTTC. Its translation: CASSEEQGPYEQYF.

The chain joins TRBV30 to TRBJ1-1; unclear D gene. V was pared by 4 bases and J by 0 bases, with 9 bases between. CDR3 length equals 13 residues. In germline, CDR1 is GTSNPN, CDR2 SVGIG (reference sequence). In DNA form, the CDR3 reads TGTGCCTGGACCAAGGACTTGAACACTGAAGCTTTCTTT. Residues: CAWTKDLNTEAFF. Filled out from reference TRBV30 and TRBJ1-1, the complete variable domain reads SQTIHQWPATLVQPVGSPLSLECTVEGTSNPNLYWYRQAAGRGLQLLFYSVGIGQISSEVPQNLSASRPQDRQFILSSKKLLLSDSGFYLCAWTKDLNTEAFFGQGTRLTVV.

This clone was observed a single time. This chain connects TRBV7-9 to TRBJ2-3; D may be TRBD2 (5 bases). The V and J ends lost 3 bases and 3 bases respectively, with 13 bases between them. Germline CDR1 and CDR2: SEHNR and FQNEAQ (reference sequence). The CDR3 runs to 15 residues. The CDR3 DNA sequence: TGTGCCAGCAGCTTCTCCGGGGTGGGGACAGATACGCAGTATTTT. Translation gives CASSFSGVGTDTQYF.

CDR3 residues: CASSTRVSYNSPLHF. CDR3 nucleotide sequence: TGCGCCAGCAGCACCAGGGTTTCCTATAATTCACCCCTCCACTTT. This chain joins TRBV5-1 and TRBJ1-6; D possibly corresponds to TRBD1 (5 bases). The V end was cut by 4 bases, the J end by 1 base, with 9 bases between. Germline CDR1 reads SGHRS; CDR2 reads YFSETQ. There are 15 residues in the CDR3.

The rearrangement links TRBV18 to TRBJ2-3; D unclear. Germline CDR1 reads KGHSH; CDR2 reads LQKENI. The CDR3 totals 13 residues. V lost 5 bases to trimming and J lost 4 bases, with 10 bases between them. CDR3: CASSTSEADTQYF. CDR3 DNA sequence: TGTGCCAGCTCAACTTCCGAGGCAGATACGCAGTATTTT.

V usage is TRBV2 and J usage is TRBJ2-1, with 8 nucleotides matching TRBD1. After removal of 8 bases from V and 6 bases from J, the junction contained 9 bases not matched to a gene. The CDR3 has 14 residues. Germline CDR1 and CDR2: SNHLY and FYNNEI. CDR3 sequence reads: CASSGQGARNEQFF. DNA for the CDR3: TGTGCCAGCTCTGGGCAGGGGGCGCGCAATGAGCAGTTCTTC.

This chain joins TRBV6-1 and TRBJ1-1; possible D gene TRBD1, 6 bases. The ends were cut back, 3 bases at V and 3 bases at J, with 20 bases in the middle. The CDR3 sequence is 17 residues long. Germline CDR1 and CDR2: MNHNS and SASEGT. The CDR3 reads CASSDRLRGMRHTEAFF. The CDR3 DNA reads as TGTGCCAGCAGTGATCGTTTAAGGGGGATGAGGCACACTGAAGCTTTCTTT.

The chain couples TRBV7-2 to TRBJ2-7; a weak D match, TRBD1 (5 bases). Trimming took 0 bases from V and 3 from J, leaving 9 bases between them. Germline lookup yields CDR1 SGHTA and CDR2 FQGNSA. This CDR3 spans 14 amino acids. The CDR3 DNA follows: TGTGCCAGCAGCTTAGCGGGGCCCGGCTACGAGCAGTACTTC. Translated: CASSLAGPGYEQYF.

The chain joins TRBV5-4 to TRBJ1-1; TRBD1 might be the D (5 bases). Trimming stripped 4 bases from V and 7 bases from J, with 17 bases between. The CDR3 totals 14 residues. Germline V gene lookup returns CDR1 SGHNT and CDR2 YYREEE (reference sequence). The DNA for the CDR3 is TGTGCCAGCAGCCCCGGGGAGGGGCGAGGTGAAGCTTTCTTT. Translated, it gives CASSPGEGRGEAFF.